This paragraph covers one T cell receptor (beta chain) sequence. The germline V gene has CDR1 LGHNA and CDR2 YSLEER. The CDR3 has 14 residues. V lost 0 bases, J lost 5 bases, and 7 bases lay in between. TCRdb recomputed calls from the RT-PCR reads with MiXCR, one row per CDR3 protein. The profile covers more than 600,000 distinct CDR3 sequences, with about 14% appearing a single time and 3.6% taken by the ten largest. Sequenced sample: memory CD4+ T cells from blood. The clonotype comes from a female donor in good health, serving as a healthy control. The J gene is TRBJ1-4, the V gene TRBV4-3; D gene ambiguous. CDR3 coding DNA: TGCGCCAGCAGCCAAGACTTCCGAAATGAAAAACTGTTTTTT. The encoded protein is CASSQDFRNEKLFF.